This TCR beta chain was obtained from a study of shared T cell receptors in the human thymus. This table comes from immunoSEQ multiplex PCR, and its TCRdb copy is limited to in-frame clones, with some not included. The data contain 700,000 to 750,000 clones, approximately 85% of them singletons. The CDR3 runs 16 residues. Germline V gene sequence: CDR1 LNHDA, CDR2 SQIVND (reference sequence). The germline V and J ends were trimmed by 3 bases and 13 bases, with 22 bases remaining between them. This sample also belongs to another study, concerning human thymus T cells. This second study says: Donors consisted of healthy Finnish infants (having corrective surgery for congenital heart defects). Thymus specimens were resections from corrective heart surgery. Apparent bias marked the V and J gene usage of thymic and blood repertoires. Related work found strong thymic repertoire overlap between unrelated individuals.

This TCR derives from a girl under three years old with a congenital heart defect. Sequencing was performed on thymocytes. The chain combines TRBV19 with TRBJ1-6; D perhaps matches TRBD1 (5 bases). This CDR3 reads CASSIAGDSAPNPLHF. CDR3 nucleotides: TGTGCCAGTAGTATCGCCGGAGACAGCGCACCCAATCCCCTCCACTTT.